One and the same sample provided the 2 T cell receptor beta chains below, sequenced in a study of CD8 T cells in ankylosing spondylitis. MiXCR, applied by TCRdb to the 5' RACE reads, yields one record per CDR3 protein. The repertoire has approximately 140,000 distinct CDR3 sequences, around 45% of them found once; the top ten carry 13% to 15%. Sequenced input: synovial fluid, either unsorted or a sorted T cell fraction (not recorded which). These receptors were obtained from a male donor with ankylosing spondylitis.

This clonotype showed up many times. This chain connects TRBV7-9 to TRBJ2-7; maybe TRBD1 (5 bases). There are 17 residues in the CDR3. V was shortened by 1 base and J by 6 bases, with 22 bases between the two germline ends. Germline values: CDR1 SEHNR, CDR2 FQNEAQ (reference sequence). CDR3 in DNA: TGTGCCAGCAGCTTAGAATTTGGGATCGGCAGGGCTCGCGAGCAGTACTTC. This codes for CASSLEFGIGRAREQYF. Filled out from reference TRBV7-9 and TRBJ2-7, the complete variable domain reads DTGVSQNPRHKITKRGQNVTFRCDPISEHNRLYWYRQTLGQGPEFLTYFQNEAQLEKSRLLSDRFSAERPKGSFSTLEIQRTEQGDSAMYLCASSLEFGIGRAREQYFGPGTRLTVT.

V and J are TRBV28 and TRBJ2-3; 14 positions agree with TRBD2. Germline assignment: CDR1 MDHEN and CDR2 SYDVKM. The CDR3 has 16 amino acids. V shed 5 bases and J 4 bases; nucleotides not matched to a gene: 5. The CDR3 reads CASSQPTSGRADTQYF. Written as DNA, the CDR3 is TGTGCCAGCAGTCAGCCGACTAGCGGGAGGGCAGATACGCAGTATTTT.